This TCR beta chain originates from a study of beta chain features in type 1 diabetes listed by TCRdb under 2018. Turning to the overall study: Mean age, gender distribution, total cell number and subset yield were not different between patients and healthy donors. Across all samples, roughly 110,000,000 sorted cells were examined, and cell number per subset correlated strongly with RNA yield. The study compared the TCRB repertoires of sorted circulating CD4+ T cell subsets in recently diagnosed type 1 diabetes patients with those in matched healthy donors. Whereas all 30 or so donors provided naive and central memory subsets, regulatory and stem cell-like memory subsets were isolated from just 8 patients and roughly 8 healthy donors. The research as a whole found: At VDJ recombination sites, type 1 diabetes patients had fewer insertions and more deleted nucleotides, which implies abnormalities in thymic rearrangement. Sequencing cDNA rather than genomic DNA could over-represent highly expressing activated cells, although activation and CD3 levels did not differ between groups. A moderate but significant shortening of TCRB CDR3 length was observed in type 1 diabetes patients in all four CD4+ subsets. PCR might favor shorter templates, but patient and control samples were amplified and corrected together, so any skew would affect both groups equally. Only small numbers of individuals were included in the HLA sub-analyses, which left unresolved whether HLA type had any influence on TCRB rearrangement. Naive, central memory and regulatory TCRB repertoires appeared to be more similar among patients than among healthy donors.

V loses 3 bases, J loses 5 bases, and the germline ends lie 13 bases apart. CDR1 and CDR2 (MNHEY, SMNVEV) derive from the germline V gene (reference sequence). There are 14 amino acids in the CDR3, from cysteine to phenylalanine inclusive. Only the CDR3 DNA is retained, 42 bases long and in frame from the first base. This clone was seen more than once but under ten times. What this receptor recognizes is not known. No base-level quality is on record; no much larger clone is a single base apart. A single peripheral blood draw of approximately 100 mL on average was collected from each donor into heparinised tubes. A BD FACSAria II was used to sort naive, central memory, regulatory and stem cell-like memory CD4+ T cells with a panel that included CD45RO, CCR7, CD25, CD127, CD95 and CD27. Every sorted population had a purity above 95%. PBMCs were separated immediately by Lymphoprep density gradient centrifugation and were stained directly, without being cultured. So that batch effects would be minimized, each experiment stained and sorted samples in pairs, pairing one healthy donor with one patient.

The entire isolated RNA was reverse transcribed using the High Capacity cDNA Reverse Transcription Kit, and thus expressed TCRB transcripts were sequenced. Deep immunoSEQ sequencing was applied to naive, central memory and regulatory T cell samples, giving an average of about 3.4 million total reads per sample. Sorted cells were lysed in RLT buffer and RNA was extracted with DNase-treated RNeasy Micro or Mini kits, depending on cell number. Each cell subset was processed on its own to prevent cross-contamination, while patient and healthy donor samples were processed together. The immunoSEQ multiplex PCR was used to amplify TCRB sequences from cDNA, generating 87-bp fragments that spanned the CDR3 region. Sequencing of the amplicons was done on the Illumina HiSeq platform. As for the authors' bioinformatics: Synthetic template baselines were used to correct PCR bias computationally, reads within Hamming distance 2 were collapsed together, and singletons that could not be merged were discarded. Reads were aligned to IMGT to assign V, D and J genes, CDR3 length, and insertions or deletions at six rearrangement sites. Within each subset, clonotype counts were normalized to the number of sorted cells before true diversity and Gini coefficients were calculated with the tcR R package. The overlap coefficient, calculated on TCRB nucleotide sequences, was used to quantify repertoire sharing. Here the immuneACCESS table is served through TCRdb, limited to in-frame sequences with V and J called. Missing clones are a known gap in these copies; in checked studies unresolved V genes cover under half, and the rest lacks a known reason. Clone size and the V and J calls come from that table; the DNA yielded D and trimming. The table for this sample lists fewer than 150,000 clones; less than 9% of them were counted only once. The ten largest clones add up to 1.4% of the sample.

The TCR was taken from a woman between 25 and 40 years old in good health. The rearrangement combines TRBV27 with TRBJ1-2; no D gene call is confident. The sample taken for sequencing was central memory CD4+ T cells from blood. The CDR3 region has the sequence CASSFNTNSYGYTF. The bases read TGTGCCAGCAGTTTTAATACAAATTCATATGGCTACACCTTC.